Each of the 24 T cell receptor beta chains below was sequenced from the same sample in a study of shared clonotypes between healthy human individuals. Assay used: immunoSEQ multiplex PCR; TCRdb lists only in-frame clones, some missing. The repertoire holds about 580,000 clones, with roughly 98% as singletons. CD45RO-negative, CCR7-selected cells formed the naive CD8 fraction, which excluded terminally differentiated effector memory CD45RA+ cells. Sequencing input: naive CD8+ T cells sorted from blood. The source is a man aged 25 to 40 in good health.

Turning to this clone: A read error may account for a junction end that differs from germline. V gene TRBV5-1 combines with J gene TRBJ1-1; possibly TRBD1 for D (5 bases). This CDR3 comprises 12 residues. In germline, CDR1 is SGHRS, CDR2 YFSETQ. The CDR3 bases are TGCGCCAGCACCTTGGGGGACACTGAAGCTTTCTTT. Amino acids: CASTLGDTEAFF.

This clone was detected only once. CDR3 DNA sequence: TGTGCCAGCAGCTTAAAGAAGGGGGTTTACGAGCAGTACTTC. The encoded protein is CASSLKKGVYEQYF. The chain employs TRBV7-6 and TRBJ2-7; D is perhaps TRBD1 (6 bases). Per germline, CDR1 SGHVS and CDR2 FNYEAQ. The CDR3 totals 14 residues. Deletions cut 2 bases from V and 4 bases from J, with 12 bases between.

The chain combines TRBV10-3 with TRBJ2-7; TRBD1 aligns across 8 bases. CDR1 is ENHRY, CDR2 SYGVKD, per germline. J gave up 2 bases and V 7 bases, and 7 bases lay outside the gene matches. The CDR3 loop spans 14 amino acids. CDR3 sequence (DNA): TGTGCCATCATGGGCGGGACAGGTACCTACGAGCAGTACTTC. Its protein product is CAIMGGTGTYEQYF.

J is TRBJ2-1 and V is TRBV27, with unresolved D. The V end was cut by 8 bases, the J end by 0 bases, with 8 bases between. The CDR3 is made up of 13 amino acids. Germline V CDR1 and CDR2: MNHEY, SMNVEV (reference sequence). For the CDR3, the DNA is TGTGCCAGCGCGGTCAGCTCCTACAATGAGCAGTTCTTC. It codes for CASAVSSYNEQFF.

CDR3 amino acids: CASSTGTGENEQYF. As DNA, the CDR3 is TGTGCCAGCAGTACCGGGACAGGGGAGAACGAGCAGTACTTC. The chain joins TRBV6-5 to TRBJ2-7; 10 bases map to TRBD1. Trimming removed 5 bases from V and 5 bases from J; junction bases left unmatched: 6. Germline V gene lookup returns CDR1 MNHEY and CDR2 SVGAGI. The CDR3 totals 14 residues.

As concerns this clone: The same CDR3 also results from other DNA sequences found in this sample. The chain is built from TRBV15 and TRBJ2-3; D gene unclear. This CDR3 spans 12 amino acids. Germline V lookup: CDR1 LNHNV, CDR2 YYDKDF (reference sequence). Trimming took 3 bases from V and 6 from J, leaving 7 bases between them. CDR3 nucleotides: TGTGCCACCAGCAGTGTGTCGGATACGCAGTATTTT. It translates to CATSSVSDTQYF.

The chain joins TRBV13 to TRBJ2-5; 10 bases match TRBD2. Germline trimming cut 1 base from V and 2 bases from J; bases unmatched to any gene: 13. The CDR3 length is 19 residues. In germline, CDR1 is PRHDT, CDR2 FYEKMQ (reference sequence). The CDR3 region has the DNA TGTGCCAGCAGCTTAGTTTCGGCTAGCGGGAGTGGGGGACAAGAGACCCAGTACTTC. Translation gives CASSLVSASGSGGQETQYF.

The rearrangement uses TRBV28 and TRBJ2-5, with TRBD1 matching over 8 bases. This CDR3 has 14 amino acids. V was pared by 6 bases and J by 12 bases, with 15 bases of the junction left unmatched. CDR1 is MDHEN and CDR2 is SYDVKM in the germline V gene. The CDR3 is CASSIDGQGKLKYF. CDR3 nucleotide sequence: TGTGCCAGCAGCATCGACGGACAGGGCAAATTGAAGTACTTC.

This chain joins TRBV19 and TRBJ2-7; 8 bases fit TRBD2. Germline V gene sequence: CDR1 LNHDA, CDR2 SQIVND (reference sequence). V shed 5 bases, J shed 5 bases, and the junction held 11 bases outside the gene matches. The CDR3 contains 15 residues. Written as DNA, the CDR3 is TGTGCCAGTAGTCCCGACGGATCGCGGGGGGACGAGCAGTACTTC. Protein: CASSPDGSRGDEQYF.

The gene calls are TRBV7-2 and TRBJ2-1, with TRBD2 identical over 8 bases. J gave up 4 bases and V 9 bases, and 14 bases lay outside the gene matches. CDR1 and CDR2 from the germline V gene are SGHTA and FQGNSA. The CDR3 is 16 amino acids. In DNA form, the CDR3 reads TGTGCCAGTGGGGGGCCTCGGACTAGCCTTTACAATGAGCAGTTCTTC. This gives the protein CASGGPRTSLYNEQFF.

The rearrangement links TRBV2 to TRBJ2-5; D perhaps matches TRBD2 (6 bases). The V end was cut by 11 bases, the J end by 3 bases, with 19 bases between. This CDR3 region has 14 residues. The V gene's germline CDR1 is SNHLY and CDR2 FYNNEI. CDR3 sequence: CALEAGGGKETQYF. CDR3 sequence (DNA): TGTGCCTTAGAGGCAGGAGGCGGGAAAGAGACCCAGTACTTC.

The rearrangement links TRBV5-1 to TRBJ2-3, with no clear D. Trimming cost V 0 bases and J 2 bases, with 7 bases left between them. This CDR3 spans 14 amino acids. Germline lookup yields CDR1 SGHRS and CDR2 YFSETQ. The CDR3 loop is CASSLVQSTDTQYF. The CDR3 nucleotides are TGCGCCAGCAGCTTGGTACAGTCCACAGATACGCAGTATTTT.

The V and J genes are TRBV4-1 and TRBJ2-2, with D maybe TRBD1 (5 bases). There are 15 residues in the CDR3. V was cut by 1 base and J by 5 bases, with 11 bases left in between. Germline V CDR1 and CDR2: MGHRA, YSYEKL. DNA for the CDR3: TGCGCCAGCAGCCAAGCCCCAGGGATTACCGGGGAGCTGTTTTTT. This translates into CASSQAPGITGELFF.

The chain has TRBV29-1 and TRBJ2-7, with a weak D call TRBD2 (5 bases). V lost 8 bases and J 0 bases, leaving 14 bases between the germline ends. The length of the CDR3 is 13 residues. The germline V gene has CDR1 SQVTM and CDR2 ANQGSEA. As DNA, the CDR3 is TGCAGCTTTACCGGGATCTACTCCTACGAGCAGTACTTC. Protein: CSFTGIYSYEQYF.

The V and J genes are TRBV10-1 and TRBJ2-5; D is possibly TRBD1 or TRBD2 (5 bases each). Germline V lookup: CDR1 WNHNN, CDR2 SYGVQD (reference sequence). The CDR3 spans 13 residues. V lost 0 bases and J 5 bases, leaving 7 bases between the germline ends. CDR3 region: CASSESGDETQYF. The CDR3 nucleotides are TGCGCCAGCAGTGAGTCGGGGGATGAGACCCAGTACTTC.

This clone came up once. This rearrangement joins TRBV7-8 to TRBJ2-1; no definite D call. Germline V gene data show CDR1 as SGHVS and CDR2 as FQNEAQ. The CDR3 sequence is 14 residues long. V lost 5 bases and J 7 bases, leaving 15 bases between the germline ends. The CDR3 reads CASSPTTLRNEQFF. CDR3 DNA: TGTGCCAGCAGCCCAACGACCCTCCGGAATGAGCAGTTCTTC.

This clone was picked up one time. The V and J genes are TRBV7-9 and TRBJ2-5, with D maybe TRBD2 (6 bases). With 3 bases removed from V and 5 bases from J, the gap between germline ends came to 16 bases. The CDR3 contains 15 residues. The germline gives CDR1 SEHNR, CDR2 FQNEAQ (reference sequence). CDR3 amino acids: CASSFFGGGGETQYF. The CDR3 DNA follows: TGTGCCAGCAGCTTTTTCGGGGGAGGTGGGGAGACCCAGTACTTC.

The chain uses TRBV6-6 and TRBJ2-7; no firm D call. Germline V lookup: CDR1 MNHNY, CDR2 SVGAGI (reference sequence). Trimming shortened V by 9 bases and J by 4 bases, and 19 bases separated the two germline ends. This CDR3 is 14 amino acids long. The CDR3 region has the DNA TGTGCCAGTTTCCCCCCGGACGGAAAATACGAGCAGTACTTC. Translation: CASFPPDGKYEQYF.

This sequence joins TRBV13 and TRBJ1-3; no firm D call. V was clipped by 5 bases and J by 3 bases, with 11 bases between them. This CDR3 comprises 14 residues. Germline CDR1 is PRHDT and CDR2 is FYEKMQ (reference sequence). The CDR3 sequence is CASSNGKFGNTIYF. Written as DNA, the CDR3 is TGTGCCAGCAGCAATGGGAAGTTTGGAAACACCATATATTTT. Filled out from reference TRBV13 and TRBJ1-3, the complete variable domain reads AAGVIQSPRHLIKEKRETATLKCYPIPRHDTVYWYQQGPGQDPQFLISFYEKMQSDKGSIPDRFSAQQFSDYHSELNMSSLELGDSALYFCASSNGKFGNTIYFGEGSWLTVV.

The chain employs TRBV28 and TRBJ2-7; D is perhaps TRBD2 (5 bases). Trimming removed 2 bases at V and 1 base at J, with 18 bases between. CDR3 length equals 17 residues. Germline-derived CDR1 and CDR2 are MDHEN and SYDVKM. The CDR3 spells CASSLSEAIRGSYEQYF. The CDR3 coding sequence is TGTGCCAGCAGTTTAAGTGAGGCTATCAGAGGGTCCTACGAGCAGTACTTC.

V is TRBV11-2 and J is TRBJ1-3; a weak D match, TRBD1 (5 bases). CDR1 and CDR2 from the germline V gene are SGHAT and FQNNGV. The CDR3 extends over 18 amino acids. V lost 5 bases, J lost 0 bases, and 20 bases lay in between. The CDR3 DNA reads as TGTGCCAGCAGCCGTTTTGGGGGATCGGGCGGCTCTGGAAACACCATATATTTT. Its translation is CASSRFGGSGGSGNTIYF.

The CDR3 protein is CASSPQRGRPRSYNEQFF. Written as DNA, the CDR3 is TGTGCCAGCAGCCCACAAAGGGGCAGGCCGAGATCCTACAATGAGCAGTTCTTC. The chain carries TRBV7-8 and TRBJ2-1, with D possibly being TRBD1 (5 bases). With 5 bases removed from V and 1 base from J, the gap between germline ends came to 21 bases. CDR3 size: 18 residues. Germline V gene data show CDR1 as SGHVS and CDR2 as FQNEAQ.

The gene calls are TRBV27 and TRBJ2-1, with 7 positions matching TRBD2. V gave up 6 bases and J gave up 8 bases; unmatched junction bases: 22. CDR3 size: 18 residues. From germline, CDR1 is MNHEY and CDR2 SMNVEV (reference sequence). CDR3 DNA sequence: TGTGCCAGCAGCTTAACAGGACGGTGGGGGAGGGCTGTGGATGAGCAGTTCTTC. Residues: CASSLTGRWGRAVDEQFF.

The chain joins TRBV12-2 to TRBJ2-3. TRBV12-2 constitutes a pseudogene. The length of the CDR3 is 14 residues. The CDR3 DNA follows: TGTGCAAGTCGCTTAATAGGTGCCACAGATACGCAGTATTTT. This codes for CASRLIGATDTQYF.